The present T cell receptor (beta chain) was sequenced within a study of T cell repertoires in cytomegalovirus infection. Study-level background: CMV epitopes that were recently identified and HLA-C-restricted were used alongside well-studied HLA-B-restricted ones. It was the public TCR beta signatures that indicated both CMV infection and matching HLA type.

V dropped 5 bases and J dropped 4; count of bases not matched to a gene: 9. The CDR3 totals 16 residues. Germline V gene lookup returns CDR1 SNHLY and CDR2 FYNNEI. Details on this clonotype: Antigen specificity is unknown.

TCRdb ran MiXCR on the reads and lists one entry per CDR3 protein. Altogether approximately 730,000 distinct CDR3 sequences are present, roughly 36% being singletons, with the ten largest covering about 18%. Study-wide results and caveats: Adding up the frequency of public TCR beta families identified people who carried CMV plus the relevant HLA.

The TCR originated in a human donor in good health (CMV status not recorded). Some clones in this sample may be carry-over from other donors' samples. The chain links TRBV2 to TRBJ1-4, with 8 bases that match TRBD1. The sample was cultured PBMCs, taken from culture after CMV antigen stimulation. The CDR3 DNA reads as TGTGCCAGCAGTACTGACAGGGGCAGTGGTAATGAAAAACTGTTTTTT. Its protein product is CASSTDRGSGNEKLFF. The full variable domain, in which reference TRBV2 and TRBJ1-4 provide the parts outside the CDR3, is EPEVTQTPSHQVTQMGQEVILRCVPISNHLYFYWYRQILGQKVEFLVSFYNNEISEKSEIFDDQFSVERPDGSNFTLKIRSTKLEDSAMYFCASSTDRGSGNEKLFFGSGTQLSVL.